The 6 T cell receptor beta chains given below trace back to one sample, sequenced in a study of blood T cells in healthy people across ages. Combining a sample-barcoded 5' primer with a J-beta primer mix, a second PCR ran for 7 to 11 cycles. TCRdb processed the 5' RACE reads anew with MiXCR; each CDR3 protein has one entry. This sample has about 620,000 distinct CDR3 sequences; 20% to 25% occur once, and the top ten carry roughly 3.6%. Sequenced sample: blood. Receptors originate from a man between 65 and 85 years old in good health.

There are many counts of this clonotype. The CDR3 DNA reads as TGTGCCAGCAGTTTACCGACAGGGCCACAAGAGACCCAGTACTTC. Amino acids: CASSLPTGPQETQYF. This chain connects TRBV6-6 to TRBJ2-5, with TRBD1 identical over 7 bases. From germline, CDR1 is MNHNY and CDR2 SVGAGI (reference sequence). J was trimmed by 2 bases and V by 4 bases; bases with no gene match: 7. This CDR3 spans 15 amino acids.

The chain employs TRBV3-1 and TRBJ2-1; the D is unclear. The CDR3 spans 16 residues. CDR1 is LGHDT and CDR2 is YNNKEL in the germline V gene (reference sequence). The ends were cut back, 1 base at V and 7 bases at J, with 17 bases in the middle. This chain's CDR3 is CASSQGGKVGENEQFF. In DNA form, the CDR3 reads TGTGCCAGCAGCCAAGGCGGTAAGGTTGGGGAAAATGAGCAGTTCTTC.

For this clonotype: One end of the junction is discordant with germline, which a read error may explain. The rearrangement uses TRBV20-1 and TRBJ1-1; D gene unclear. Germline values: CDR1 DFQATT, CDR2 SNEGSKA (reference sequence). The CDR3 spans 13 residues. CDR3 loop: CSTRDDLKYEAFF. The DNA of the CDR3 is TGCAGTACTAGAGATGACTTAAAGTATGAAGCTTTCTTT.

J is TRBJ2-5 and V is TRBV12-3 or TRBV12-4, with 10 nucleotides matching TRBD2. The J call is uncertain, as TRBJ2-7 better fits the DNA end. The CDR3 loop spans 16 amino acids. CDR3 sequence: CASSRDSGRFSYEQYF. The CDR3 DNA reads as TGTGCCAGCAGCCGAGATAGCGGGAGGTTCTCCTACGAGCAGTACTTC.

J is TRBJ1-5 and V is TRBV5-6, with D unresolved. V gave up 2 bases and J gave up 8 bases, with 8 bases separating them. Germline values: CDR1 SGHDT, CDR2 YYEEEE. This CDR3 contains 12 residues. Here the CDR3 DNA reads TGTGCCAGCAGCTTTAATGCGGAGCCCCAGCATTTT. This sequence encodes CASSFNAEPQHF.

This clonotype was found a few times. This chain connects TRBV4-1 to TRBJ2-3; D is possibly TRBD1 (6 bases). The V end lost 9 bases, the J end lost 6 bases, and 19 bases lay between the germline ends. CDR1 MGHRA and CDR2 YSYEKL come from the germline V gene. This CDR3 has 14 residues. The CDR3 sequence is CASKPRNRVDTQYF. The CDR3 DNA sequence: TGCGCCAGTAAGCCAAGGAACAGGGTGGATACGCAGTATTTT.